Presented here are 16 T cell receptor beta chains from one specimen sequenced in a study of blood T cell repertoires in COVID-19. Data came from immunoSEQ multiplex PCR; TCRdb stores just in-frame clones and leaves some out. The sample lists fewer than 150,000 clones; 70% to 85% were seen once. Sequencing used peripheral blood. These receptors all stem from a human donor with acute or convalescent COVID-19. The donor label of this sample is uncertain.

The rearrangement joins TRBV4-1 to TRBJ1-2, with 9 bases matching TRBD1. J gave up 4 bases and V 5 bases, and 8 bases lay outside the gene matches. This CDR3 contains 15 residues. The germline gives CDR1 MGHRA, CDR2 YSYEKL. CDR3 nucleotides: TGCGCCAGCAGCTCCCCTCGGACAGGGGTCTATGGCTACACCTTC. It codes for CASSSPRTGVYGYTF.

This clone counts as medium-sized. This chain links TRBV7-6 with TRBJ1-1, with D maybe TRBD1 (6 bases). CDR3 length: 13 amino acids. In germline, CDR1 is SGHVS, CDR2 FNYEAQ. V shed 4 bases and J shed 1 base, with 7 bases lying between them. CDR3 in amino acids: CASSWGQNTEAFF. Written as DNA, the CDR3 is TGTGCCAGCAGCTGGGGACAGAACACTGAAGCTTTCTTT.

The chain carries TRBV3-1 (or the pseudogene TRBV3-2) and TRBJ2-5; 8 nucleotides match TRBD1. The trim removed 3 bases at V and 2 bases at J, leaving 2 bases unmatched. The germline V gene has CDR1 LGHDT and CDR2 YNNKEL (reference sequence). There are 14 residues in the CDR3. Here the CDR3 reads CASSQRQGQETQYF. As DNA, the CDR3 is TGTGCCAGCAGCCAGAGACAGGGGCAAGAGACCCAGTACTTC.

The genes are TRBV27 and TRBJ1-6; 11 positions match TRBD1. The germline V gene has CDR1 MNHEY and CDR2 SMNVEV (reference sequence). V lost 5 bases, J lost 9 bases, and 6 bases stayed unmatched. The CDR3 consists of 15 residues. CDR3 in amino acids: CASSPRDRGISPLHF. The CDR3 nucleotides read TGTGCCAGCAGTCCCCGGGACAGGGGGATTTCACCCCTCCACTTT.

This clone has ten or more counts. The gene calls are TRBV7-8 and TRBJ2-3, with unresolved D. Trimming stripped 3 bases from V and 5 bases from J, with 9 bases between. The CDR3 spans 13 residues. Germline CDR1 reads SGHVS; CDR2 reads FQNEAQ. CDR3 sequence reads: CASSFNYGDTQYF. Here the CDR3 DNA reads TGTGCCAGCAGCTTCAACTATGGAGATACGCAGTATTTT.

The V and J genes are TRBV5-1 and TRBJ1-6, with a tentative D call TRBD1 (6 bases). Between the trimmed V and J ends, which lost 0 bases and 6 bases, there was a span of 13 bases. This CDR3 comprises 16 residues. The germline V gene encodes CDR1 SGHRS and CDR2 YFSETQ. The DNA of the CDR3 is TGCGCCAGCAGCTTGGGCTGGACAGCAATTAATTCACCCCTCCACTTT. Translation gives CASSLGWTAINSPLHF. The full variable domain, in which reference TRBV5-1 and TRBJ1-6 provide the parts outside the CDR3, is KAGVTQTPRYLIKTRGQQVTLSCSPISGHRSVSWYQQTPGQGLQFLFEYFSETQRNKGNFPGRFSGRQFSNSRSEMNVSTLELGDSALYLCASSLGWTAINSPLHFGNGTRLTVT.

This clone showed up just a few times. The chain is built from TRBV29-1 and TRBJ2-3, with 11 nucleotides matching TRBD2. After removal of 5 bases from V and 3 bases from J, the junction contained 7 bases not matched to a gene. CDR1 is SQVTM and CDR2 is ANQGSEA in the germline V gene. This CDR3 contains 15 residues. The chain's CDR3 is CSVSTSGGGTDTQYF. Here the CDR3 DNA reads TGCAGCGTTTCAACTAGCGGGGGCGGTACAGATACGCAGTATTTT.

The J gene is TRBJ1-2, the V gene TRBV27; D gene uncertain. This CDR3 comprises 13 residues. The V gene's germline CDR1 is MNHEY and CDR2 SMNVEV (reference sequence). V gave up 3 bases and J gave up 3 bases, with 8 bases separating them. This CDR3 is CASSFGVDYGYTF. CDR3 sequence (DNA): TGTGCCAGCAGTTTCGGGGTGGACTATGGCTACACCTTC.

Only a few counts were recorded for this clone. The genes are TRBV10-3 and TRBJ2-7, with 10 bases identical to TRBD1. Trimming at V came to 6 bases and at J to 2 bases, leaving 10 bases not matched to a gene. CDR1 is ENHRY and CDR2 is SYGVKD in the germline V gene. The CDR3 sequence is 16 residues long. CDR3 region: CAIRGGPGQGTYEQYF. In nucleotides, the CDR3 is TGTGCCATCAGAGGCGGACCGGGACAGGGGACCTACGAGCAGTACTTC.

This clone was counted between two and nine times. The rearrangement joins TRBV19 to TRBJ1-5; D not certain. From germline, CDR1 is LNHDA and CDR2 SQIVND (reference sequence). The CDR3 loop spans 16 amino acids. Trimming shortened V by 5 bases and J by 2 bases, and 16 bases separated the two germline ends. CDR3 in DNA: TGTGCCAGTAGTTCCGGGAACCCCTTTCGCAATCAGCCCCAGCATTTT. As protein: CASSSGNPFRNQPQHF.

The chain combines TRBV5-1 with TRBJ2-1, with 11 bases fitting TRBD2. Germline CDR1 SGHRS, CDR2 YFSETQ. The junction had 6 bases not matched to a gene; V was cut back by 2 bases and J by 5 bases. The length of the CDR3 is 16 residues. The CDR3 protein is CASSFRGLAVNNEQFF. DNA for the CDR3: TGCGCCAGCAGCTTTAGGGGACTAGCGGTAAACAATGAGCAGTTCTTC.

This chain links TRBV9 with TRBJ1-3; D perhaps matches TRBD1 (6 bases). The CDR3 totals 16 residues. Germline V CDR1 and CDR2: SGDLS, YYNGEE. V was cut by 0 bases and J by 4 bases, with 14 bases left in between. This CDR3 is CASSVDGGLVGNTIYF. CDR3 nucleotide sequence: TGTGCCAGCAGCGTAGACGGGGGGCTCGTAGGAAACACCATATATTTT.

The J gene is TRBJ1-1, the V gene TRBV3-1 (or the pseudogene TRBV3-2), with a tentative D call TRBD1 (5 bases). The germline V gene has CDR1 LGHDT and CDR2 YNNKEL (reference sequence). Trimming took off 7 bases at V and 5 bases at J, with 20 bases between the two ends. This CDR3 spans 15 amino acids. The CDR3 DNA sequence: TGTGCCAGCACTCCCGGAACGGGGGGTGCAACTGAAGCTTTCTTT. Protein sequence: CASTPGTGGATEAFF.

This clone was observed once. The chain employs TRBV4-2 and TRBJ1-4; possibly TRBD1 for D (6 bases). This CDR3 contains 14 residues. V shed 2 bases and J shed 7 bases, with 11 bases lying between them. Per germline, CDR1 LGHNA and CDR2 YNFKEQ. CDR3 bases: TGTGCCAGCAGCCAAAGGTCAGGGGCTGAAAAACTGTTTTTT. This encodes CASSQRSGAEKLFF.

J is TRBJ1-4 and V is TRBV27; no clear D. Per the germline V gene, CDR1 is MNHEY and CDR2 is SMNVEV (reference sequence). The CDR3 spans 14 residues. The V end was cut by 0 bases, the J end by 4 bases, with 6 bases between. CDR3: CASSLSSDNEKLFF. CDR3 in DNA: TGTGCCAGCAGTTTATCCAGTGATAATGAAAAACTGTTTTTT.

J is TRBJ1-4 and V is TRBV2; no firm D call. Germline assignment: CDR1 SNHLY and CDR2 FYNNEI. The CDR3 contains 17 residues. V was shortened by 1 base and J by 0 bases, with 12 bases between the two germline ends. Here the CDR3 DNA reads TGTGCCAGCAGTGAAGTCGGGGTGATGTCAACTAATGAAAAACTGTTTTTT. This translates into CASSEVGVMSTNEKLFF.